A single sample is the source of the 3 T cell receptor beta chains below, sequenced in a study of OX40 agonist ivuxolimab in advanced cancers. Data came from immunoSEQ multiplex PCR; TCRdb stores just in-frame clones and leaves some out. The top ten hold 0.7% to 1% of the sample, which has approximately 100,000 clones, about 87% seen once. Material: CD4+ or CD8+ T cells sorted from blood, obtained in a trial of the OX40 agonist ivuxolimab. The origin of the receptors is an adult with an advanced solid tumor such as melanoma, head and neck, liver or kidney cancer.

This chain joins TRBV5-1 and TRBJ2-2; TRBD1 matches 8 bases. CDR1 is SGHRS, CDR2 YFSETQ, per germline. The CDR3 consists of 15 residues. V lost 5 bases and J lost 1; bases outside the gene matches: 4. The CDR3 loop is CASSIQGENTGELFF. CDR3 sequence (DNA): TGCGCCAGCAGTATACAGGGGGAGAACACCGGGGAGCTGTTTTTT.

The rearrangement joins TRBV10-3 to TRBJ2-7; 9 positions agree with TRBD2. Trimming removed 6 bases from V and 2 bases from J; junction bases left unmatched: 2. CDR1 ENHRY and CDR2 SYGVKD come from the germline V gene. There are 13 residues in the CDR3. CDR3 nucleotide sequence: TGTGCCATCAGGCTAGCGGGGACCTACGAGCAGTACTTC. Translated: CAIRLAGTYEQYF.

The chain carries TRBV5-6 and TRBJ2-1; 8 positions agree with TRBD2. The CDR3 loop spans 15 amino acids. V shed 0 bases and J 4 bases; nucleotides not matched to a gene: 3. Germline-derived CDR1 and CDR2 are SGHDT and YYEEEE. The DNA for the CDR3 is TGTGCCAGCAGCTTGGTGGCTAGCGGGTACAATGAGCAGTTCTTC. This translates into CASSLVASGYNEQFF.